These T cell receptor beta chains were read from a single sample in a study of blood T cell repertoires in COVID-19. Sequenced by immunoSEQ multiplex PCR; TCRdb stores in-frame clones only, minus some. The data hold over 50,000 clones, with around four fifths observed a single time. The sample consisted of peripheral blood. The receptor source for this set is an older man with acute or convalescent COVID-19. Both conserved end residues are part of each CDR3. Fields, in order: J gene, clone size, D gene, V gene, CDR3 DNA, CDR3 protein. D genes are given only for firm matches. The size of a clone is reported for some rows only, either as once, few or many, or as a class for expanded clones.

>TRBJ2-3|.|.|TRBV7-9
TGTGCCAGCAGCTCTAGCCTGCTAGCAAGCACAGATACGCAGTATTTT
CASSSSLLASTDTQYF
>TRBJ2-5|.|TRBD1|TRBV5-1
TGCGCCAGCAGCTATGAGGGGACAGGGGAAGAGACCCAGTACTTC
CASSYEGTGEETQYF
>TRBJ2-2|.|.|TRBV5-1
TGCGCCAGCAGCCTGCAGACAGGAGAAGCGGAGCTGTTTTTT
CASSLQTGEAELFF
>TRBJ1-1|.|TRBD1|TRBV29-1
TGCAGCGTTGATAGGACAGGGGAAACTGAAGCTTTCTTT
CSVDRTGETEAFF
>TRBJ2-2|.|.|TRBV20-1
TGCAGTGCTAGTCAGGGGCATCGGGACACCGGGGAGCTGTTTTTT
CSASQGHRDTGELFF
>TRBJ2-1|once|TRBD2|TRBV11-2
TGTGCCAGCAGCGACCGACTAGCGGGCTCCTACAATGAGCAGTTCTTC
CASSDRLAGSYNEQFF
>TRBJ2-3|.|TRBD2|TRBV29-1
TGCAGCGTTATAGCGGGGGGCGTCACAGATACGCAGTATTTT
CSVIAGGVTDTQYF
>TRBJ2-2|medium-sized|TRBD1|TRBV4-1
TGCGCCAGCAGCCGGGGACAGATTGGGATCGGGGAGCTGTTTTTT
CASSRGQIGIGELFF
>TRBJ1-4|.|.|TRBV10-2
TGCGCCAGCACGAGGGGGTCGGGGGAAAAACTGTTTTTT
CASTRGSGEKLFF
>TRBJ1-5|.|.|TRBV6-1
TGTGCCAGCAGTGAATTTACGGAGAGCAATCAGCCCCAGCATTTT
CASSEFTESNQPQHF
>TRBJ1-4|.|.|TRBV7-6
TGTGCCAGCAGCCGTAATGGGGGGAATGAAAAACTGTTTTTT
CASSRNGGNEKLFF
>TRBJ1-6|once|TRBD1|TRBV19
TGTGCCAGTAGTGGGACAGGGGGCGATTCACCCCTCCACTTT
CASSGTGGDSPLHF
>TRBJ2-3|.|.|TRBV3-1/TRBV3-2
TGTGCCAGCAGCCAGGAGGGCTCGGGAGATACGCAGTATTTT
CASSQEGSGDTQYF
>TRBJ1-1|.|TRBD1|TRBV6-5
TGTGCCAGCAGAACCTCCGGGACAGGTGACACTGAAGCTTTCTTT
CASRTSGTGDTEAFF
>TRBJ2-1|.|TRBD1|TRBV24-1
TGTGCCACCAGTGATACGACAGGGTCCTACAATGAGCAGTTCTTC
CATSDTTGSYNEQFF
>TRBJ2-7|.|.|TRBV10-2
TGCGCCAGCAGTGAGATCGGGGGCTACGAGCAGTACTTC
CASSEIGGYEQYF
>TRBJ1-2|once|.|TRBV11-1
TGTGCCAGCAGCTCAACAAGTGGCTGGCCCTATGGCTACACCTTC
CASSSTSGWPYGYTF
>TRBJ1-3|.|.|TRBV27
TGTGCCAGCAGTCCAGGGTACGGAAACACCATATATTTT
CASSPGYGNTIYF
>TRBJ1-5|.|.|TRBV28
TGTGCCAGCAGTCCCCGGAATCAGCCCCAGCATTTT
CASSPRNQPQHF
>TRBJ2-5|.|TRBD2|TRBV5-1
TGCGCCAGCAGCTTGGCGCTAGCGGGGGTTAGAGAGACCCAGTACTTC
CASSLALAGVRETQYF
>TRBJ2-2|.|.|TRBV9
TGTGCCAGCAGCGTAAATCCCAGAGGGACCGGGGAGCTGTTTTTT
CASSVNPRGTGELFF
>TRBJ2-5|.|.|TRBV14
TGTGCCAGCAGCCGACAGCACCAAGAGACCCAGTACTTC
CASSRQHQETQYF
>TRBJ1-1|.|TRBD1|TRBV4-1
TGCGCCAGCAGCCAACCAACCCGGACAGGTGAAGCTTTCTTT
CASSQPTRTGEAFF
>TRBJ1-1|many|.|TRBV19
TGTGCCAGTAGCCCGGGGATCTTCCTCCGGGGGGAACACACTGAAGCTTTCTTT
CASSPGIFLRGEHTEAFF
>TRBJ2-7|.|TRBD2|TRBV4-1
TGCGCCAGCAGCCAAGTCTTCCGGACTAGTTCGTACGAGCAGTACTTC
CASSQVFRTSSYEQYF
>TRBJ1-6|.|.|TRBV20-1
TGCAGTGCTAGCTACCAGGGGTATCTCCACTTT
CSASYQGYLHF
>TRBJ2-4|.|TRBD1|TRBV2
TGTGCCAGCGGGGACAGGGGACTAGCCAAAAACATTCAGTACTTC
CASGDRGLAKNIQYF
>TRBJ1-5|.|.|TRBV5-1
TGCGCCAGCAGCTTGGGGACAGCAATAGGTCAGCCCCAGCATTTT
CASSLGTAIGQPQHF
>TRBJ2-1|.|TRBD2|TRBV2
TGTGCCAGCCAACATAGCGGGGACCTCAATGAGCAGTTCTTC
CASQHSGDLNEQFF
>TRBJ1-4|.|.|TRBV5-1
TGCGCCAGCAGCTTGGAAGGGGATGAAAAACTGTTTTTT
CASSLEGDEKLFF
>TRBJ1-1|.|.|TRBV7-9
TGTGCCAGCAGCTCTAAGGGGAAAAACACTGAAGCTTTCTTT
CASSSKGKNTEAFF
>TRBJ2-2|.|TRBD1|TRBV4-1
TGCGCCAGCAGCCTCGGAGCAGGGGGAAACGGGGAGCTGTTTTTT
CASSLGAGGNGELFF
>TRBJ2-7|.|TRBD2|TRBV19
TGTGCCAGTAGTATAAGGCTAGCGGGGGGGCCTTTTTTCTACGAGCAGTACTTC
CASSIRLAGGPFFYEQYF
>TRBJ2-7|.|TRBD1|TRBV5-6
TGTGCCAGCAGCTTGGGACAGGGGGCCTACGAGCAGTACTTC
CASSLGQGAYEQYF
>TRBJ2-3|.|TRBD2|TRBV2
TGTGCCAGCGGGACTAACACAGATACGCAGTATTTT
CASGTNTDTQYF
>TRBJ2-3|.|TRBD2|TRBV5-1
TGCGCCAGCAGGGCCGGGAGGGGTACAGATACGCAGTATTTT
CASRAGRGTDTQYF
>TRBJ1-4|.|TRBD1|TRBV5-1
TGCGCCAGCAGCATTACAGGGGAACCAACTAATGAAAAACTGTTTTTT
CASSITGEPTNEKLFF